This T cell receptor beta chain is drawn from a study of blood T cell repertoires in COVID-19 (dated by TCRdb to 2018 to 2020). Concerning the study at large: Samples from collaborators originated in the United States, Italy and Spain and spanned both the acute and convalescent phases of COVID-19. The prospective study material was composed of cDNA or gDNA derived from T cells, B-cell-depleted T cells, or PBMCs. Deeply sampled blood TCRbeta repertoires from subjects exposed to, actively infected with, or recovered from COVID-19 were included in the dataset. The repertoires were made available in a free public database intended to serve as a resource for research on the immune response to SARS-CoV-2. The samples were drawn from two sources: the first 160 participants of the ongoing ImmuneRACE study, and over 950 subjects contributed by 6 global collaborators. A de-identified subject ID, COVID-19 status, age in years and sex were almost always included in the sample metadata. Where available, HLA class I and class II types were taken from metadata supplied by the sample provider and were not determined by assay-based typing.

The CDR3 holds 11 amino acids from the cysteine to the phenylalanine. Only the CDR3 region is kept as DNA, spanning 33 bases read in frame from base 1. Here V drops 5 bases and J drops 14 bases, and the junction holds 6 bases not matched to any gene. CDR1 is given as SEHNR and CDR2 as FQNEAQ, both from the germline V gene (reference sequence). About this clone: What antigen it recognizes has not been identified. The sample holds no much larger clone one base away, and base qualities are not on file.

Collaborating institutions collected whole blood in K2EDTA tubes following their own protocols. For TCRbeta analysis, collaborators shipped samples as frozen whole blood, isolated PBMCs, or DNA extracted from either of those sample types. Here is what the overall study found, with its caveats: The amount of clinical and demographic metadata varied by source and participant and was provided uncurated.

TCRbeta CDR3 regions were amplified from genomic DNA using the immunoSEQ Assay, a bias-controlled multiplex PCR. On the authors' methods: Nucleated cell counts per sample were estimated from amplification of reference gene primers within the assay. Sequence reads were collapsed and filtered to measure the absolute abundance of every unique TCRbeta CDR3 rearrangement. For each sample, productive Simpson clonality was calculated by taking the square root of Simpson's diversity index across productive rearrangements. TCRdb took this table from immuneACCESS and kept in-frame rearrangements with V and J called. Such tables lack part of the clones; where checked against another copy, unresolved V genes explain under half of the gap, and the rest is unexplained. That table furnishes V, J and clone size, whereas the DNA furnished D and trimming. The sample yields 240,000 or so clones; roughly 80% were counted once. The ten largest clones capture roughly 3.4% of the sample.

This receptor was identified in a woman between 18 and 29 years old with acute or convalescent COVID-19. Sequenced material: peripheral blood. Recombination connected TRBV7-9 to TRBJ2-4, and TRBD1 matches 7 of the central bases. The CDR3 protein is CASSLGTAKYF. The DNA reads TGTGCCAGCAGCCTAGGGACAGCAAAGTACTTC.